A single sample gave rise to the 7 T cell receptor beta chains below, sequenced in a study of T cell repertoires in cytomegalovirus infection. Their antigens are not known. A single record per CDR3 protein comes from TCRdb applying MiXCR to the reads. The sample lists fewer than 950,000 distinct CDR3 sequences; about 30% were seen once. The source material was cultured CD8+ T cells from PBMCs, sampled from culture after CMV antigen stimulation. The source is a human donor in good health (CMV status not recorded). Some clones in this sample may be carry-over from other donors' samples.

The rearrangement uses TRBV2 and TRBJ1-2, with unresolved D. The germline V and J ends were trimmed by 3 bases and 6 bases, with 17 bases remaining between them. CDR3 length: 15 residues. CDR1 and CDR2 from the germline V gene are SNHLY and FYNNEI. In DNA form, the CDR3 reads TGTGCCAGCAGTGATCTACCCCCCCTAAAAGATGGCTACACCTTC. It codes for CASSDLPPLKDGYTF.

The chain carries TRBV5-1 and TRBJ2-6; D could derive from TRBD1 or TRBD2 (6 bases each). Germline CDR1 and CDR2: SGHRS and YFSETQ. CDR3 length: 14 residues. V was trimmed by 5 bases and J by 4 bases, leaving 10 bases between them. In DNA, the CDR3 is TGCGCCAGCAGGGAGGGGGACGGGGCCAACGTCCTGACTTTC. It encodes CASREGDGANVLTF.

This clonotype was picked up a small number of times. The chain links TRBV4-1 to TRBJ1-5; D gene ambiguous. The CDR3 is 15 residues long. Trimming left V 0 bases short and J 0 bases short, with 6 bases between. Germline CDR1 is MGHRA and CDR2 is YSYEKL. CDR3 DNA sequence: TGCGCCAGCAGCCAAGATGACCGTAGCAATCAGCCCCAGCATTTT. Protein: CASSQDDRSNQPQHF.

The sample holds a few counts of this clonotype. The rearrangement links TRBV27 to TRBJ2-5; D might be TRBD2 (5 bases). The CDR3 totals 13 residues. CDR1 is MNHEY and CDR2 is SMNVEV in the germline V gene (reference sequence). V lost 4 bases and J lost 5, with 11 bases in between. The CDR3: CASSWAGGETQYF. As DNA, the CDR3 is TGTGCCAGCAGTTGGGCGGGTGGGGAGACCCAGTACTTC.

This chain links TRBV6-2 or TRBV6-3 with TRBJ2-7; weak D call: TRBD2 (5 bases). CDR1 is MNHEY, CDR2 SVGEGT, per germline. CDR3 length: 13 residues. The germline V and J ends were trimmed by 4 bases and 2 bases, with 9 bases remaining between them. CDR3 DNA: TGTGCCAGCAGTTGGACTCGACCCTACGAGCAGTACTTC. It specifies CASSWTRPYEQYF.

This clonotype was picked up a small number of times. This rearrangement joins TRBV10-3 to TRBJ2-1; the D gene is possibly TRBD1 (5 bases). Germline loops: CDR1 ENHRY, CDR2 SYGVKD. Trimming left V 3 bases short and J 7 bases short, with 16 bases between. The CDR3 runs to 15 residues. The CDR3, as DNA: TGTGCCATCAGTGACAGGGATAAACTTGTTAATGAGCAGTTCTTC. Its translation is CAISDRDKLVNEQFF.

V gene TRBV27 combines with J gene TRBJ2-3; D is undetermined. Deletions cut 6 bases from V and 15 bases from J, with 16 bases between. The CDR3 contains 11 residues. Germline CDR1 MNHEY, CDR2 SMNVEV (reference sequence). The CDR3 loop is CASRSYPRYYF. CDR3 DNA sequence: TGTGCCAGCAGATCCTATCCTAGGTACTATTTT.